A single TCR beta chain is shown here with its context. This sample is part of a study of control samples from healthy donors and cancer patients. TCRdb keeps only in-frame clones here, not all; method: immunoSEQ multiplex PCR. Of a few hundred thousand clones listed, roughly 90% are singletons. The receptor was isolated from a man aged 35-49 years with head and neck cancer. The specimen was PBMCs.

CDR3 residues: CSVGTVGPYEQYF. CDR3 DNA sequence: TGCAGCGTTGGGACCGTCGGCCCCTACGAGCAGTACTTC. The chain is built from TRBV29-1 and TRBJ2-7; D call uncertain. Trimming stripped 4 bases from V and 2 bases from J, with 12 bases between. The germline V gene encodes CDR1 SQVTM and CDR2 ANQGSEA. The CDR3 is 13 amino acids.